The next 14 T cell receptor beta chains were all read from a single sample in a study of blood T cell repertoires in COVID-19. Repertoires were generated with immunoSEQ multiplex PCR, while TCRdb's copy carries only in-frame clones and drops some. The data hold roughly 250,000 clones, with roughly 90% observed a single time. The sample taken for sequencing was peripheral blood. The receptors stem from a woman aged 40 to 50 who had recovered from COVID-19.

The chain links TRBV6-2 or TRBV6-3 to TRBJ1-4; D perhaps matches TRBD1 (6 bases). Trimming took off 0 bases at V and 11 bases at J, with 10 bases between the two ends. The CDR3 is 13 residues long. Germline assignment: CDR1 MNHEY and CDR2 SVGEGT. CDR3: CASSYSIQGKLFF. CDR3 in DNA: TGTGCCAGCAGTTACTCGATCCAGGGGAAACTGTTTTTT.

This chain connects TRBV27 to TRBJ2-1, with D maybe TRBD2 (6 bases). The CDR3 is 9 residues long. V lost 6 bases, J lost 13 bases, and 7 bases lay in between. In germline, CDR1 is MNHEY, CDR2 SMNVEV (reference sequence). The CDR3 reads CASRRDQFF. In DNA form, the CDR3 reads TGTGCCAGCAGGCGGGATCAGTTCTTC.

The CDR3 region is CASSLKLAGTEMPYF. DNA of the CDR3: TGTGCCAGCTCACTTAAACTAGCCGGGACGGAGATGCCGTACTTC. The gene calls are TRBV18 and TRBJ2-7, with D possibly matching TRBD2 (6 bases). The CDR3 covers 15 residues. Trimming removed 4 bases from V and 12 bases from J, with 25 bases in between. Germline CDR1 is KGHSH and CDR2 is LQKENI.

The rearrangement joins TRBV7-8 to TRBJ2-5; TRBD1 might be the D (6 bases). The CDR3 runs 15 residues. V was trimmed by 3 bases and J by 4 bases, leaving 15 bases between them. Germline CDR1 reads SGHVS; CDR2 reads FQNEAQ. CDR3 loop: CASSLDSTLGETQYF. The CDR3 coding sequence is TGTGCCAGCAGCTTGGACAGTACCCTTGGAGAGACCCAGTACTTC. Complete variable domain (other parts from reference TRBV7-8 and TRBJ2-5): GAGVSQSPRYKVAKRGQDVALRCDPISGHVSLFWYQQALGQGPEFLTYFQNEAQLDKSGLPSDRFFAERPEGSVSTLKIQRTQQEDSAVYLCASSLDSTLGETQYFGPGTRLLVL.

This clone was detected only a few times. The V and J genes are TRBV5-5 and TRBJ1-2; TRBD1 matches at 7 bases. Germline CDR1 and CDR2: SGHKS and YYEKEE (reference sequence). After removal of 4 bases from V and 1 base from J, the junction contained 4 bases not matched to a gene. The CDR3 is made up of 14 amino acids. CDR3 DNA sequence: TGTGCCAGCAGCCGGGACAGCAATAACTATGGCTACACCTTC. It encodes CASSRDSNNYGYTF.

The J gene is TRBJ1-4, the V gene TRBV2; TRBD1 aligns across 7 bases. CDR3 length: 15 amino acids. The V gene's germline CDR1 is SNHLY and CDR2 FYNNEI. V lost 2 bases to trimming and J lost 7 bases; unmatched junction nucleotides: 7. CDR3 residues: CASSEYARGTEKLFF. The CDR3 DNA sequence: TGTGCCAGCAGTGAATACGCCAGGGGGACTGAAAAACTGTTTTTT.

This rearrangement joins TRBV27 to TRBJ2-7, with D perhaps matching TRBD2 (6 bases). The V end lost 5 bases, the J end lost 6 bases, and 20 bases lay between the germline ends. Germline V gene sequence: CDR1 MNHEY, CDR2 SMNVEV (reference sequence). The CDR3 consists of 15 residues. In nucleotides, the CDR3 is TGTGCCAGCAGTCCGGTCCTAGCGTGGGTCCGCGAGCAGTACTTC. Translating it yields CASSPVLAWVREQYF.

The chain recombines TRBV7-9 with TRBJ2-5; 7 bases match TRBD2. This CDR3 is built from 14 residues. CDR1 and CDR2 from the germline V gene are SEHNR and FQNEAQ (reference sequence). With V trimmed by 4 bases and J by 6 bases, 8 bases remained unmatched. For the CDR3, the DNA is TGTGCCAGCAGCTACGGGGGAGGGCGTCAGACCCAGTACTTC. Translation gives CASSYGGGRQTQYF.

The CDR3 protein is CASSLSTGELFF. The CDR3, as DNA: TGTGCCAGCAGTTTGTCGACCGGGGAGCTGTTTTTT. J is TRBJ2-2 and V is TRBV27; D unresolved. Germline lookup yields CDR1 MNHEY and CDR2 SMNVEV (reference sequence). Trimming removed 3 bases from V and 5 bases from J, with 4 bases in between. CDR3 size: 12 residues.

The chain has TRBV7-8 and TRBJ1-6, with 7 bases lining up with TRBD1. CDR3 length: 16 residues. Germline V CDR1 and CDR2: SGHVS, FQNEAQ. With V trimmed by 5 bases and J by 5 bases, 9 bases remained unmatched. The CDR3 protein is CASSVNRGVDNSPLHF. The CDR3 DNA reads TGTGCCAGCAGCGTAAACAGGGGAGTAGATAATTCACCCCTCCACTTT.

The V gene is TRBV19, the J gene TRBJ1-1, with 8 positions matching TRBD1. The V segment lost 3 bases and the J segment 3 bases; nucleotides outside the gene matches: 12. CDR1 and CDR2 (germline): LNHDA, SQIVND (reference sequence). CDR3 length equals 17 residues. CDR3 nucleotide sequence: TGTGCCAGTAGTATGACCCATTGGACAGGGTCGGACACTGAAGCTTTCTTT. Translation gives CASSMTHWTGSDTEAFF.

V is TRBV27 and J is TRBJ2-2, with unresolved D. This CDR3 comprises 14 residues. Trimming took off 3 bases at V and 4 bases at J, with 9 bases between the two ends. Per germline, CDR1 MNHEY and CDR2 SMNVEV (reference sequence). The CDR3 sequence is CASSFGEGTGELFF. CDR3 DNA: TGTGCCAGCAGTTTCGGAGAAGGCACCGGGGAGCTGTTTTTT.

The count of this clone is one. The chain uses TRBV19 and TRBJ1-2, with 7 bases aligning to TRBD1. Germline-derived CDR1 and CDR2 are LNHDA and SQIVND (reference sequence). This CDR3 contains 14 residues. The J segment lost 4 bases and the V segment lost 7 bases, leaving 9 bases of the junction unmatched. The CDR3 loop is CASTLLQGTYGYTF. CDR3 DNA sequence: TGTGCCAGTACCCTCCTACAGGGGACCTATGGCTACACCTTC.

This chain links TRBV5-6 with TRBJ1-6, with 8 bases identical to TRBD1. CDR3 length equals 16 residues. Germline V lookup: CDR1 SGHDT, CDR2 YYEEEE. V lost 2 bases to trimming and J lost 5 bases; unmatched junction nucleotides: 6. The CDR3 here is CASSLGTGVNNSPLHF. CDR3 DNA: TGTGCCAGCAGCTTAGGGACAGGCGTGAATAATTCACCCCTCCACTTT. The variable domain in full, completed from reference TRBV5-6 and TRBJ1-6, reads DAGVTQSPTHLIKTRGQQVTLRCSPKSGHDTVSWYQQALGQGPQFIFQYYEEEERQRGNFPDRFSGHQFPNYSSELNVNALLLGDSALYLCASSLGTGVNNSPLHFGNGTRLTVT.